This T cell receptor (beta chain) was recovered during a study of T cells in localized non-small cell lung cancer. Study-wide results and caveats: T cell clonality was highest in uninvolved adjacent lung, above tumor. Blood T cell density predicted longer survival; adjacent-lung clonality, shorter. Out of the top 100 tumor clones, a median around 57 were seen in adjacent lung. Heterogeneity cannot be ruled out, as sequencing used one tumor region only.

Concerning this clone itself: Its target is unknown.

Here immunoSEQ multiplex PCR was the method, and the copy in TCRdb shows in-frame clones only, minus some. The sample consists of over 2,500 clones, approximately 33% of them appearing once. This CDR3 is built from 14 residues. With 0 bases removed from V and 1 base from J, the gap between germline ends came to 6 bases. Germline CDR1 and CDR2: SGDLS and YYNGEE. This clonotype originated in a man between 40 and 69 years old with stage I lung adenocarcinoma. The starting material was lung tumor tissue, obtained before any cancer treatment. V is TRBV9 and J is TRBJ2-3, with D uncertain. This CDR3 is CASSVASGTDTQYF. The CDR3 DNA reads TGTGCCAGCAGCGTAGCGTCGGGCACAGATACGCAGTATTTT.